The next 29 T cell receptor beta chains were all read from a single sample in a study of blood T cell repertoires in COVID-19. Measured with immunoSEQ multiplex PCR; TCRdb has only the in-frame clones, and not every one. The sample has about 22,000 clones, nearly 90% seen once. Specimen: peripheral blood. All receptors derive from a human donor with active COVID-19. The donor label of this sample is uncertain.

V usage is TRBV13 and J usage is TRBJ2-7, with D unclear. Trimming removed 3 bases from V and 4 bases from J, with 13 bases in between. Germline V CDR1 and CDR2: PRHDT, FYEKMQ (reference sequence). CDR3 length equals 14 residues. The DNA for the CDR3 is TGTGCCAGCAGCTTGGCCTTCCAGAAATACGAGCAGTACTTC. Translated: CASSLAFQKYEQYF.

CDR3 DNA: TGCGCCAGCAGCCCCCAGGCCGGGGTACGCTTCTCTGGGGCCAACGTCCTGACTTTC. This encodes CASSPQAGVRFSGANVLTF. V usage is TRBV4-1 and J usage is TRBJ2-6; D might be TRBD2 (5 bases). CDR3 length: 19 residues. Germline assignment: CDR1 MGHRA and CDR2 YSYEKL. V was cut by 4 bases and J by 0 bases, with 19 bases left in between.

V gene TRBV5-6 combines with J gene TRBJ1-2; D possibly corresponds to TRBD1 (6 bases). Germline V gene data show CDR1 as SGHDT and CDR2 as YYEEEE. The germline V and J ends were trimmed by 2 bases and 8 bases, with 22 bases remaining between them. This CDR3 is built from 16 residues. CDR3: CASSFGSFQGSKGYTF. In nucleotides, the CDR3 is TGTGCCAGCAGCTTCGGGTCTTTCCAGGGGTCGAAAGGCTACACCTTC.

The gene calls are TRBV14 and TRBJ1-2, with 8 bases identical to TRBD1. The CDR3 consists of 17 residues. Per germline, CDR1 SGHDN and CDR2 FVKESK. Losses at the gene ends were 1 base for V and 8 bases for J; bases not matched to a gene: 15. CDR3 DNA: TGTGCCAGCAGCCAAGCCCTCACGGACAGGGTGACGAAGGGCTACACCTTC. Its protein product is CASSQALTDRVTKGYTF.

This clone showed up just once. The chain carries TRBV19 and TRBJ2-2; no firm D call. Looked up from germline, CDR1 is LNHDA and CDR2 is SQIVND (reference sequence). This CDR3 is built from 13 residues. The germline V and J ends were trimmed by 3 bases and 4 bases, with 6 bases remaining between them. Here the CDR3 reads CASSIGATGELFF. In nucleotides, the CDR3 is TGTGCCAGTAGTATCGGAGCCACCGGGGAGCTGTTTTTT.

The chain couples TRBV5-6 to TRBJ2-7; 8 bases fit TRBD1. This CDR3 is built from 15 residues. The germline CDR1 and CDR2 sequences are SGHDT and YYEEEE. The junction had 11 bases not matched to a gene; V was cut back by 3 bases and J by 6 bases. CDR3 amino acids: CASSWGTGRAAEQYF. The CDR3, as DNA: TGTGCCAGCAGCTGGGGGACAGGTCGCGCTGCCGAGCAGTACTTC.

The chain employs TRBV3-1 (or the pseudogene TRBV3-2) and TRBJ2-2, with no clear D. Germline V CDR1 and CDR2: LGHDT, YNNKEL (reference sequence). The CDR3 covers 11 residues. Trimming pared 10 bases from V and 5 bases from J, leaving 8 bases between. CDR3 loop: CATQQTGELFF. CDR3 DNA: TGTGCCACGCAACAGACCGGGGAGCTGTTTTTT.

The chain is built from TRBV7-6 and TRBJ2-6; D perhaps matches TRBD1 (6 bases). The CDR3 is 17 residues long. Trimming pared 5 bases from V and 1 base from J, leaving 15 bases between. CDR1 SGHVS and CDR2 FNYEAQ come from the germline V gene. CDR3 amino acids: CASSPYGQLSGANVLTF. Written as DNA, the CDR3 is TGTGCCAGCAGCCCATACGGACAGCTTTCTGGGGCCAACGTCCTGACTTTC.

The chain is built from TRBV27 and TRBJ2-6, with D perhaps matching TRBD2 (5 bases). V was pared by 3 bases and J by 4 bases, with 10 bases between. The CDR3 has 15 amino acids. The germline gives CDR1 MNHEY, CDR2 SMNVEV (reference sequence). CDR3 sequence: CASSFVRGGANVLTF. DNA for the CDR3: TGTGCCAGCAGTTTCGTTCGCGGGGGGGCCAACGTCCTGACTTTC.

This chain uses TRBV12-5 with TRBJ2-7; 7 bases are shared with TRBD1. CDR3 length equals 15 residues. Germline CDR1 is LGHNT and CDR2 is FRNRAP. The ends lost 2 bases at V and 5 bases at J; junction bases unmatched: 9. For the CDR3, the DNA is TGTGCTAGTGGTTTGACGTTGACAGGGCGGGACGAGCAGTACTTC. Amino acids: CASGLTLTGRDEQYF.

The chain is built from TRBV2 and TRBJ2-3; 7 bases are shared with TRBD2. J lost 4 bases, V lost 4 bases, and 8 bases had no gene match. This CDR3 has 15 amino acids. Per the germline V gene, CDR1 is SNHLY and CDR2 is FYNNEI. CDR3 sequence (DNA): TGTGCCAGCAGTGCCGGAGGGGACTATGCAGATACGCAGTATTTT. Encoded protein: CASSAGGDYADTQYF.

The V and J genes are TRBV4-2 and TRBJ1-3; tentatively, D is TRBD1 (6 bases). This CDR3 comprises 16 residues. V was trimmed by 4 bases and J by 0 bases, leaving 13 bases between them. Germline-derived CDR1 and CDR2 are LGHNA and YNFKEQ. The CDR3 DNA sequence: TGTGCCAGCAGCCCTTTAACAGGGACCTCTGGAAACACCATATATTTT. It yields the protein CASSPLTGTSGNTIYF.

The CDR3 loop is CASSQAGGGLRGTDTQYF. The CDR3 DNA is TGTGCCAGCAGCCAAGCCGGGGGGGGCCTTAGGGGCACAGATACGCAGTATTTT. The genes are TRBV4-2 and TRBJ2-3; the match to TRBD2 covers 8 bases. The V gene's germline CDR1 is LGHNA and CDR2 YNFKEQ. The trim removed 1 base at V and 1 base at J, leaving 10 bases unmatched. This CDR3 spans 18 amino acids.

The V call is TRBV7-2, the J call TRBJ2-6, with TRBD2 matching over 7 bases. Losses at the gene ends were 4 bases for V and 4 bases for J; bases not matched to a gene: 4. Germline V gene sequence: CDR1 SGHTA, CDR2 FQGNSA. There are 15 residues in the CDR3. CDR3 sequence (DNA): TGTGCCAGCAGCTGGGGGGGTACCGGGGCCAACGTCCTGACTTTC. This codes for CASSWGGTGANVLTF.

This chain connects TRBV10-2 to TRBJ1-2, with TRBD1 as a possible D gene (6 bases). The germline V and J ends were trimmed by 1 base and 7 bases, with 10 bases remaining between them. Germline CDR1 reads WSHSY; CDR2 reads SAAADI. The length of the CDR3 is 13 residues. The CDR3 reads CASSELQGFGYTF. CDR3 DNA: TGCGCCAGCAGTGAGTTACAGGGTTTTGGCTACACCTTC.

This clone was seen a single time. CDR3 in DNA: TGTGCCAGCAGGACCACAGGCGACAATGAGCAGTTCTTC. It is translated as CASRTTGDNEQFF. This chain links TRBV2 with TRBJ2-1, with D possibly matching TRBD1 (5 bases). The CDR3 has 13 amino acids. V lost 6 bases and J 5 bases, leaving 11 bases between the germline ends. Germline lookup yields CDR1 SNHLY and CDR2 FYNNEI.

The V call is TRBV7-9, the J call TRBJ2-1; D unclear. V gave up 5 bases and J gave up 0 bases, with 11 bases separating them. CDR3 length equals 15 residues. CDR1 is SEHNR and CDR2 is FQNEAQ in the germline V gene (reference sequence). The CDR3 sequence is CASSDSLSSYNEQFF. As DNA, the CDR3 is TGTGCCAGCAGCGATTCGCTGAGCTCCTACAATGAGCAGTTCTTC.

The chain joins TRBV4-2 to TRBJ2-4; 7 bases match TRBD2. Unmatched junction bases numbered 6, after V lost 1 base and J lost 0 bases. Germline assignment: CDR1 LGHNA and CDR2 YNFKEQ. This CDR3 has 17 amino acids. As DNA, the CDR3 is TGTGCCAGCAGCCAAGGCCGGGGGGAGATAGCCAAAAACATTCAGTACTTC. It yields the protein CASSQGRGEIAKNIQYF.

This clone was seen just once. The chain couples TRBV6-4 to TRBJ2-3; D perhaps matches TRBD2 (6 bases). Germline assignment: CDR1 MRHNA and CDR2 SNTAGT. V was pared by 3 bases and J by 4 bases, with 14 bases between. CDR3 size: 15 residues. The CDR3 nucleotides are TGTGCCAGCAGTGAAGGCACTAGCCGGGCAGATACGCAGTATTTT. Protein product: CASSEGTSRADTQYF.

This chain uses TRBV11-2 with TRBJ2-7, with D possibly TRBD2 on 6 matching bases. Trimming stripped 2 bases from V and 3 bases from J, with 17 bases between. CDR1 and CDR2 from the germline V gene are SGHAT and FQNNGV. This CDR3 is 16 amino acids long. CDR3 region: CASSLRLVGLHYEQYF. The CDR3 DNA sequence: TGTGCCAGCAGCTTACGACTAGTCGGCCTTCACTACGAGCAGTACTTC.

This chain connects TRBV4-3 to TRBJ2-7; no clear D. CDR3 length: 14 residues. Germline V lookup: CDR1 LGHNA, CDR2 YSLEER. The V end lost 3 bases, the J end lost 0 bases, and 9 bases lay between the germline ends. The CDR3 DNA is TGCGCCAGCAGCCAGGCGGCGAACTCCTACGAGCAGTACTTC. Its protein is CASSQAANSYEQYF.

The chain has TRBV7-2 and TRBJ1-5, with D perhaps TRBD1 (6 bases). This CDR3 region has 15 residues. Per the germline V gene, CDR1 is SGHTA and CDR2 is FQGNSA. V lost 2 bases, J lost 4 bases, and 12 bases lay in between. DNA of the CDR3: TGTGCCAGCAGCTTATCGAGGGGGGGTAATCAGCCCCAGCATTTT. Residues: CASSLSRGGNQPQHF.

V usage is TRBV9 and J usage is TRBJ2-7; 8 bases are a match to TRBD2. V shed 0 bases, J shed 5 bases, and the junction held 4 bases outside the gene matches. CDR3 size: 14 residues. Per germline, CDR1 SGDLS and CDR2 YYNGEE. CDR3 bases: TGTGCCAGCAGCGTAGGGGATAGCGGGAACGAGCAGTACTTC. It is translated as CASSVGDSGNEQYF.

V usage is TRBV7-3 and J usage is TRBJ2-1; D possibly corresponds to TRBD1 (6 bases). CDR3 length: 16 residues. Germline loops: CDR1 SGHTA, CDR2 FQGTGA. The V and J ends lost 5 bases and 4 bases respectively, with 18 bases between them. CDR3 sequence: CASSPGDTGWYNEQFF. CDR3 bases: TGTGCCAGCAGCCCCGGGGACACCGGGTGGTACAATGAGCAGTTCTTC.

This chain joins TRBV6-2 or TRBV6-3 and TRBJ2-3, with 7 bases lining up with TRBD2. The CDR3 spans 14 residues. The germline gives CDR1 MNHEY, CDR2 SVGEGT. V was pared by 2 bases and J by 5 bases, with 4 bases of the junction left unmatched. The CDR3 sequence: CASSYGLAVDTQYF. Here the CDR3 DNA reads TGTGCCAGCAGTTACGGCCTAGCGGTAGATACGCAGTATTTT.

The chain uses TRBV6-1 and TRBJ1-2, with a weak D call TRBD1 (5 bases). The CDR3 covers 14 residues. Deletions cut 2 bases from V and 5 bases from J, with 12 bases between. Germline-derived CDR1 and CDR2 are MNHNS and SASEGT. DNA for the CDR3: TGTGCCAGCAGTGAATTCCAGGGTTGGTATGGCTACACCTTC. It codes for CASSEFQGWYGYTF.

CDR3 DNA: TGTGCCAGCAGTTTATCGGGCTATAGTCAGCCCCAGCATTTT. Protein sequence: CASSLSGYSQPQHF. The genes are TRBV27 and TRBJ1-5; D gene unclear. Germline CDR1 MNHEY, CDR2 SMNVEV (reference sequence). The CDR3 totals 14 residues. V lost 0 bases and J lost 6, with 9 bases in between.

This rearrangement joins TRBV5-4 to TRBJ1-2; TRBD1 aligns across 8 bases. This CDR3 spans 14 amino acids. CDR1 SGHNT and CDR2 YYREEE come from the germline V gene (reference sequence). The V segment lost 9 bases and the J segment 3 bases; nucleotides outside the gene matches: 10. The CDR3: CATRPPTGDYGYTF. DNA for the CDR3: TGTGCCACCCGACCCCCGACAGGGGACTATGGCTACACCTTC.

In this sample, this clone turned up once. Here the CDR3 DNA reads TGCAGTGCTAGTGACGCCAAACAGGGAAATGGCTACACCTTC. It specifies CSASDAKQGNGYTF. This chain connects TRBV20-1 to TRBJ1-2, with TRBD1 as a possible D gene (6 bases). Germline CDR1 DFQATT, CDR2 SNEGSKA (reference sequence). The CDR3 extends over 14 amino acids. Trimming took off 3 bases at V and 6 bases at J, with 17 bases between the two ends.